One and the same sample provided the 8 T cell receptor beta chains below, sequenced in a study of blood T cell repertoires in COVID-19. Produced via immunoSEQ multiplex PCR; TCRdb's table is partial and in-frame only. Among about 190,000 clones listed, roughly 86% were seen once. The sample was peripheral blood. All receptors come from a woman aged 25 to 39 with active or convalescent COVID-19.

The J gene is TRBJ2-7, the V gene TRBV28; weak D call: TRBD2 (5 bases). The germline V gene encodes CDR1 MDHEN and CDR2 SYDVKM. CDR3 length: 12 amino acids. V was trimmed by 5 bases and J by 5 bases, leaving 10 bases between them. The CDR3 sequence: CASSAVGDEQYF. DNA of the CDR3: TGTGCCAGCAGTGCTGTCGGGGACGAGCAGTACTTC.

DNA for the CDR3: TGTGCCAGCAGCTTTGGCGGGGGGTCCACCGGGGAGCTGTTTTTT. Protein sequence: CASSFGGGSTGELFF. This chain joins TRBV5-4 and TRBJ2-2, with 8 positions matching TRBD2. Unmatched junction bases numbered 4, after V lost 2 bases and J lost 4 bases. The CDR3 has 15 residues. Per germline, CDR1 SGHNT and CDR2 YYREEE (reference sequence). The full variable domain, completed using reference TRBV5-4 and TRBJ2-2, is ETGVTQSPTHLIKTRGQQVTLRCSSQSGHNTVSWYQQALGQGPQFIFQYYREEENGRGNFPPRFSGLQFPNYSSELNVNALELDDSALYLCASSFGGGSTGELFFGEGSRLTVL.

This clone was detected once. V gene TRBV5-6 combines with J gene TRBJ1-1; D gene uncertain. The CDR3 contains 15 residues. Germline CDR1 reads SGHDT; CDR2 reads YYEEEE. V lost 4 bases and J lost 2, with 15 bases in between. CDR3 bases: TGTGCCAGCAGCCCAATCTCGATGAGAAACACTGAAGCTTTCTTT. Protein sequence: CASSPISMRNTEAFF.

Here the CDR3 DNA reads TGTGCCAGTAGTACCCACGGACTAGCGGGAGTAAGTGGCAATGAGCAGTTCTTC. Its protein is CASSTHGLAGVSGNEQFF. This chain connects TRBV19 to TRBJ2-1; TRBD2 aligns across 13 bases. In germline, CDR1 is LNHDA, CDR2 SQIVND (reference sequence). The CDR3 sequence is 18 residues long. Trimming removed 4 bases from V and 6 bases from J; junction bases left unmatched: 12.

V gene TRBV28 combines with J gene TRBJ2-7; D may be TRBD1 (5 bases). This CDR3 has 14 amino acids. The germline V gene has CDR1 MDHEN and CDR2 SYDVKM. V was cut by 5 bases and J by 2 bases, with 13 bases left in between. CDR3 coding DNA: TGTGCCAGCAGTCCATGGGGCAGGACCTACGAGCAGTACTTC. Amino acids: CASSPWGRTYEQYF.

The chain joins TRBV11-2 to TRBJ1-6; 10 bases line up with TRBD1. The CDR3 runs 13 residues. Germline trimming cut 8 bases from V and 7 bases from J; bases unmatched to any gene: 2. Germline V CDR1 and CDR2: SGHAT, FQNNGV. Written as DNA, the CDR3 is TGTGCCAGCGTGGGACAGGGGAATTCACCCCTCCACTTT. Its protein is CASVGQGNSPLHF.

The gene calls are TRBV19 and TRBJ2-5; TRBD2 aligns across 11 bases. Germline V CDR1 and CDR2: LNHDA, SQIVND (reference sequence). There are 15 residues in the CDR3. V was clipped by 5 bases and J by 1 base; unmatched bases: 3. The CDR3 bases are TGTGCCAGTAGTGCCGGGACTAGCGGCCAAGAGACCCAGTACTTC. It yields the protein CASSAGTSGQETQYF.

The chain uses TRBV5-1 and TRBJ1-2; D is unclear. Germline loops: CDR1 SGHRS, CDR2 YFSETQ. This CDR3 comprises 14 residues. The V and J ends lost 5 bases and 1 base respectively, with 12 bases between them. CDR3 DNA: TGCGCCAGCAGGTCTACCTCGGTTAACTATGGCTACACCTTC. This encodes CASRSTSVNYGYTF. Combining the CDR3 with reference TRBV5-1 and TRBJ1-2 gives the whole variable domain KAGVTQTPRYLIKTRGQQVTLSCSPISGHRSVSWYQQTPGQGLQFLFEYFSETQRNKGNFPGRFSGRQFSNSRSEMNVSTLELGDSALYLCASRSTSVNYGYTFGSGTRLTVV.